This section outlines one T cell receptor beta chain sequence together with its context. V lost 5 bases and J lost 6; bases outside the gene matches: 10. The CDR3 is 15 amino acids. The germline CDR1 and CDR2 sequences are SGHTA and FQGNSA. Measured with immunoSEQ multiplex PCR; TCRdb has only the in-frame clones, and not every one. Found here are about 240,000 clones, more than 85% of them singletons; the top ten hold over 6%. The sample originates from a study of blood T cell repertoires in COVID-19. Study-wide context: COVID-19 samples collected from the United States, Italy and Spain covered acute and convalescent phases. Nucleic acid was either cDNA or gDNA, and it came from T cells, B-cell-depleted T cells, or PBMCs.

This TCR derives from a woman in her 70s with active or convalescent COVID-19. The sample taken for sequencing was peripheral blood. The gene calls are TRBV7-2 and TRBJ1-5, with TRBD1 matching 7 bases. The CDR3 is CASSPEGAEAQPQHF. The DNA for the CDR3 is TGTGCCAGCAGCCCAGAGGGGGCAGAGGCTCAGCCCCAGCATTTT.